Each of the 11 T cell receptor beta chains below was sequenced from the same sample in a study of blood T cells in healthy people across ages (dated by TCRdb to between 2015 and 2016). Library method: 5' RACE. The run used an Illumina HiSeq 2500. A second 7 to 11 cycle PCR used a sample-barcoded 5' primer and a J-beta primer mix. TCRdb reworked the public reads: Q25 trimming with fastp, MiXCR clone assembly, productive beta chains retained. CDR3 protein duplicates are merged, each entry listing the most common genes and DNA. Here the sample has approximately 800,000 distinct CDR3 sequences; about 55% occur a single time. The ten most abundant clones make up roughly two fifths of the sample. The sequenced sample consisted of blood. These receptors originate from an elderly man in good health.

The chain is built from TRBV6-1 and TRBJ2-6, with D unresolved. The V end lost 0 bases, the J end lost 0 bases, and 6 bases lay between the germline ends. Germline values: CDR1 MNHNS, CDR2 SASEGT. This CDR3 is 16 amino acids long. CDR3 amino acids: CASSEAVLSGANVLTF. CDR3 in DNA: TGTGCCAGCAGTGAAGCGGTGCTCTCTGGGGCCAACGTCCTGACTTTC.

The chain joins TRBV5-4 to TRBJ1-2; a weak D match, TRBD1 (5 bases). V dropped 5 bases and J dropped 0 bases, with 11 bases sitting between them. Germline assignment: CDR1 SGHNT and CDR2 YYREEE (reference sequence). The CDR3 extends over 14 amino acids. CDR3 residues: CASRVGPANYGYTF. The CDR3 DNA reads TGTGCCAGCAGAGTGGGACCAGCTAACTATGGCTACACCTTC.

The chain recombines TRBV2 with TRBJ1-4; D not resolved. Germline V gene lookup returns CDR1 SNHLY and CDR2 FYNNEI. The V end lost 5 bases, the J end lost 8 bases, and 12 bases lay between the germline ends. The CDR3 is made up of 13 amino acids. The CDR3, as DNA: TGTGCCAGCAGTTTCCGGGCTTTAGAAAAACTGTTTTTT. This codes for CASSFRALEKLFF.

Only a few counts were recorded for this clonotype. The rearrangement uses TRBV28 and TRBJ2-7; tentatively, D is TRBD2 (5 bases). Germline V lookup: CDR1 MDHEN, CDR2 SYDVKM. V was trimmed by 3 bases and J by 2 bases, leaving 14 bases between them. The length of the CDR3 is 15 residues. The CDR3 sequence is CASSFLLYGTYEQYF. The DNA for the CDR3 is TGTGCCAGCAGTTTTCTTCTATACGGGACCTACGAGCAGTACTTC. Looking up the rest from reference TRBV28 and TRBJ2-7 gives the full variable domain: DVKVTQSSRYLVKRTGEKVFLECVQDMDHENMFWYRQDPGLGLRLIYFSYDVKMKEKGDIPEGYSVSREKKERFSLILESASTNQTSMYLCASSFLLYGTYEQYFGPGTRLTVT.

This clonotype appeared a few times. The V and J genes are TRBV9 and TRBJ2-3; D is uncertain. Between the trimmed V and J ends, which lost 0 bases and 0 bases, there was a span of 5 bases. CDR1 SGDLS and CDR2 YYNGEE come from the germline V gene. This CDR3 is 14 amino acids long. In DNA, the CDR3 is TGTGCCAGCAGCGTAGCTACTAGCACAGATACGCAGTATTTT. Amino acid sequence: CASSVATSTDTQYF.

This clonotype was seen a handful of times. This sequence joins TRBV11-1 and TRBJ2-3; 9 bases line up with TRBD1. This CDR3 has 15 residues. V was pared by 5 bases and J by 4 bases, with 7 bases of the junction left unmatched. Germline assignment: CDR1 SGHAT and CDR2 FQDESV (reference sequence). In nucleotides, the CDR3 is TGTGCCAGCAGCACCGGGACAGGGAAATCAGATACGCAGTATTTT. Translated: CASSTGTGKSDTQYF.

The V and J genes are TRBV29-1 and TRBJ2-3, with 9 bases lining up with TRBD2. Germline assignment: CDR1 SQVTM and CDR2 ANQGSEA. Trimming cost V 7 bases and J 14 bases; bases outside gene matches: 19. CDR3 length: 14 amino acids. The CDR3 DNA follows: TGCAGCGCCGGACCGGGACTAGCTACAACATACGCGTATTTT. This translates into CSAGPGLATTYAYF.

The V call is TRBV2, the J call TRBJ2-7; D may be TRBD2 (5 bases). V was cut by 6 bases and J by 0 bases, with 12 bases left in between. There are 14 residues in the CDR3. Germline V lookup: CDR1 SNHLY, CDR2 FYNNEI. CDR3 sequence: CASRERMSSYEQYF. The CDR3 coding sequence is TGTGCCAGCAGGGAGCGGATGAGCTCCTACGAGCAGTACTTC.

V and J are TRBV20-1 and TRBJ2-3; 14 nucleotides line up with TRBD2. The CDR3 is 16 residues long. J gave up 4 bases and V 7 bases, and 10 bases lay outside the gene matches. Germline lookup yields CDR1 DFQATT and CDR2 SNEGSKA (reference sequence). CDR3 in DNA: TGCAGTGTCAATCCGGGACTAGCGGGAGCCTCAGATACGCAGTATTTT. Protein: CSVNPGLAGASDTQYF.

CDR3 in amino acids: CASSYSRGQNTEAFF. The CDR3 DNA sequence: TGTGCCAGCAGTTACTCCAGGGGACAGAACACTGAAGCTTTCTTT. This chain joins TRBV6-2 or TRBV6-3 and TRBJ1-1; D is possibly TRBD1 (6 bases). Deletions cut 0 bases from V and 1 base from J, with 9 bases between. The CDR3 is 15 residues long. In germline, CDR1 is MNHEY, CDR2 SVGEGT.

The chain uses TRBV20-1 and TRBJ2-7, with 8 bases lining up with TRBD1. The germline CDR1 and CDR2 sequences are DFQATT and SNEGSKA (reference sequence). The length of the CDR3 is 13 residues. CDR3: CRSRQGSSYEQYF. The CDR3 nucleotides read TGCAGATCCCGACAGGGGAGCTCCTACGAGCAGTACTTC.